This T cell receptor (beta chain) was profiled in a study of cytomegalovirus exposure and HLA in healthy donors. Whole-study results and caveats: Some highly shared sequence variants likely arose as a pipeline artifact. Reportedly, HLA-A and HLA-B alleles of most subjects were accurately predicted from TCR beta. Earlier analysis yielded a pattern in which most TCR beta V segments were productive about 90% or about 30% of the time. A later analysis found common viral pathogens apparently linked to several of the most significant clusters.

This clone was recorded a few times. Its antigen is currently unknown. V dropped 7 bases and J dropped 1; count of bases not matched to a gene: 8. The V gene's germline CDR1 is MNHNY and CDR2 SVGAGI (reference sequence). This CDR3 has 15 residues. The PCR was carried out with 60 Vbeta primers and 13 Jbeta primers. Clones were sequenced by immunoSEQ multiplex PCR, and TCRdb holds only the in-frame ones, with some missing. The repertoire holds under 110,000 clones, with about two thirds as singletons. The receptor's source is a female donor in good health and CMV-seronegative. Source material: PBMCs. J is TRBJ2-3 and V is TRBV6-6; 7 bases are shared with TRBD1. The CDR3 DNA sequence: TGTGCCAGCACCATAGGGGGCGGTCGCACAGATACGCAGTATTTT. Its protein product is CASTIGGGRTDTQYF.